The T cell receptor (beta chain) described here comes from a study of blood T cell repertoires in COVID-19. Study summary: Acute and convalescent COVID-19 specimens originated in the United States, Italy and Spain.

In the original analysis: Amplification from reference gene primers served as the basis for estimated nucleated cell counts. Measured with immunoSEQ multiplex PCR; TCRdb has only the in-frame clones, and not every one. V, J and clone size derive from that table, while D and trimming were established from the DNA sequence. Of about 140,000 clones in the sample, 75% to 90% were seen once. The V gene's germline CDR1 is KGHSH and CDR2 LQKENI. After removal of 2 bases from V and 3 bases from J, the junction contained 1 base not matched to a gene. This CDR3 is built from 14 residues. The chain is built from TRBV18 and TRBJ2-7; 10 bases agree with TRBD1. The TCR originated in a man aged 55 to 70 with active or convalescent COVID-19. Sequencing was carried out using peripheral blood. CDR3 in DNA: TGTGCCAGCTCACCAGGGACAGGGGACTACGAGCAGTACTTC. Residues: CASSPGTGDYEQYF.